The T cell receptor (beta chain) described here comes from a study of T cell repertoires in cytomegalovirus infection. As for the study in general: CMV infection together with matching HLA type was indicated by public TCR beta signatures.

This clonotype was observed many times. Its specificity is not known. V shed 0 bases and J shed 1 base, with 6 bases lying between them. The germline gives CDR1 ENHRY, CDR2 SYGVKD. This CDR3 is 14 amino acids long. Study-wide results and limits: The cumulative frequency of public TCR beta families identified carriers of CMV plus the relevant HLA.

TCRdb re-called the reads through MiXCR, storing one row per CDR3 protein. The sample records some 390,000 distinct CDR3 sequences, around 18% being singletons. The V call is TRBV10-3, the J call TRBJ1-2; D uncertain. This clonotype originated in a human donor in good health (CMV status not recorded). Some clones in this sample may be carry-over from other donors' samples. Sample: PBMCs. CDR3 region: CAISESSVNYGYTF. The CDR3 bases are TGTGCCATCAGTGAGTCGAGCGTTAACTATGGCTACACCTTC.